This T cell receptor beta chain was documented in a study of response to subunit inactivated influenza vaccine. In this sample, this clonotype turned up a few times. TCRdb reprocessed the RT-PCR reads via MiXCR and lists one record per CDR3 protein. The table has 700,000 to 800,000 distinct CDR3 sequences, about 18% seen once. The sequencing here drew on PBMCs from blood, taken around 5 days after vaccination. The receptor's source is a man in his fifties who received an inactivated influenza vaccine.

The CDR3 protein is CASSEPGLYNEQFF. The CDR3 DNA is TGTGCCAGCAGCGAACCGGGACTATACAATGAGCAGTTCTTC. The J gene is TRBJ2-1, the V gene TRBV7-7; 7 bases line up with TRBD2. Germline loops: CDR1 SSHAT, CDR2 FNYEAQ (reference sequence). This CDR3 has 14 residues. The V and J ends lost 5 bases and 4 bases, in that order; junction bases with no gene match: 5. The variable domain in full, with the rest retrieved from reference TRBV7-7 and TRBJ2-1, is GAGVSQSPRYKVTKRGQDVTLRCDPISSHATLYWYQQALGQGPEFLTYFNYEAQPDKSGLPSDRFSAERPEGSISTLTIQRTEQRDSAMYRCASSEPGLYNEQFFGPGTRLTVL.